Reported below is one T cell receptor beta chain. What it binds is unknown. The entry originates in a study of blood T cells in healthy people across ages. Overall study findings and caveats: Naive and antigen-experienced cells were not separated, limiting conclusive comparison.

Next came a second PCR, run for about 7 to 12 cycles, which used a sample-barcoded 5' primer along with a J-beta primer mix. In TCRdb, the 5' RACE reads were re-called with MiXCR into one record per CDR3 protein. The table includes roughly 800,000 distinct CDR3 sequences, 25% detected once. J lost 4 bases, V lost 5 bases, and 7 bases had no gene match. CDR1 SNHLY and CDR2 FYNNEI come from the germline V gene. CDR3 length equals 15 residues. These data were also filed under a second study, of T cells of mothers and their children.

This receptor was identified in a boy between 10 and 17 years old in good health. What was sequenced was blood. This rearrangement joins TRBV2 to TRBJ2-3; 9 bases map to TRBD1. The CDR3, as DNA: TGTGCCAGCAGTCCGGGACAGGGATTCGCAGATACGCAGTATTTT. Translating it yields CASSPGQGFADTQYF. Supplemented by reference TRBV2 and TRBJ2-3, the full variable domain reads EPEVTQTPSHQVTQMGQEVILRCVPISNHLYFYWYRQILGQKVEFLVSFYNNEISEKSEIFDDQFSVERPDGSNFTLKIRSTKLEDSAMYFCASSPGQGFADTQYFGPGTRLTVL.